This TCR beta chain was recorded in a study of CD8 T cells in ankylosing spondylitis. Regarding the study as a whole: As for the disease-linked clones, they showed a CD8+ phenotype and occurred at relatively low frequencies in peripheral blood. There was reportedly significant enrichment of clones that were disease-linked in matched ankylosing spondylitis synovial fluid. It appeared that ankylosing spondylitis blood was characterized by a TCR beta motif of several highly homologous variants.

CDR3 length: 15 residues. The germline V gene has CDR1 DFQATT and CDR2 SNEGSKA (reference sequence). V lost 7 bases, J lost 0 bases, and 16 bases lay in between. It was by quantitative 5'-RACE with molecular barcodes that TCR beta libraries were made. Each CDR3 protein gets one entry after TCRdb re-called the 5' RACE reads with MiXCR. Counted here are 390,000 or so distinct CDR3 sequences, 20% to 25% occurring once; the ten biggest clones make up about 15%. This clonotype has a handful of counts. Its antigen is unidentified. The chain has TRBV20-1 and TRBJ2-1, with D perhaps given as TRBD1 or TRBD2 (5 bases each). This TCR was recovered from a male donor with ankylosing spondylitis. Sequenced: blood, either unsorted or a sorted T cell fraction (not recorded which). The CDR3 here is CSVKRGISSYNEQFF. As DNA, the CDR3 is TGCAGTGTTAAACGGGGCATAAGCTCCTACAATGAGCAGTTCTTC.